Sequencing of this TCR beta chain was carried out in a study of T cell responses to AZD1222 COVID-19 vaccine. Study conclusions and caveats: Sampled repertoires all dated from after the peak T cell response. Spike-specific TCR breadth and depth both grew after two AZD1222 doses.

The V gene lost 6 bases and the J gene lost 5 bases, with 17 bases spanning the gap. Germline CDR1 MDHEN, CDR2 SYDVKM. The CDR3 has 15 residues. Method: immunoSEQ multiplex PCR; TCRdb's copy keeps in-frame clones and lacks some. The profile shows 140,000 to 150,000 clones, approximately 93% of them singletons. In the case of this clone: The target antigen is unknown.

The chain carries TRBV28 and TRBJ1-5; the D gene is possibly TRBD1 (6 bases). This material consisted of peripheral blood, taken after recovery from COVID-19. This TCR came from an adult who had recovered from COVID-19. The CDR3: CASSQGWAGDQPQHF. The DNA for the CDR3 is TGTGCCAGCAGCCAGGGGTGGGCAGGGGATCAGCCCCAGCATTTT.